This TCR beta chain was retrieved from a study of T cells in narcolepsy listed by TCRdb under 2018. In terms of the full investigation: Patients with narcolepsy type 1 or type 2 (NT1, NT2) were enrolled in the study together with healthy control donors. Autoreactive T cells targeting hypocretin neuron self-antigens (hypocretin, TRIB2) were sought in narcolepsy patients, and TCR Vbeta sequencing was used to track clonotypes in blood and CSF. Results the study describes overall, beyond this receptor: According to the report, autoreactive clonotypes were detected serially in the blood of the same patients and of different patients, but not in healthy controls. Plots comparing CSF and blood CD4+ T cell clonotypes from the same patient highlighted HCRT-specific and TRIB2-specific autoreactive clonotypes.

From the cysteine up to the phenylalanine, the CDR3 has a length of 16 residues. Left in the record is the CDR3 DNA by itself, 48 bases read in frame from the first base. Compared with germline, V lacks 5 bases and J lacks 2 bases; bases without a gene match: 9. CDR1 GTSNPN and CDR2 SVGIG are derived from the germline V gene (reference sequence). Preparation of the library involved the immunoSEQ multiplex PCR assay. The immuneACCESS repertoire file appears here via TCRdb, limited to in-frame rearrangements. These files lack a portion of the clones; in checked studies, under half of the deficit traces to unresolved V genes, and the cause of the others is not known. The sample table lists about 10,000 clones, 70% to 75% of them with a count of one. Jointly, the top ten make up 22% of the sample. Regarding this clone: Its antigen is not yet known. The sample holds no much larger clone one base away, and base qualities are not on file.

To allow TCR Vbeta sequencing and a comparison with CSF CD8+ T cells, memory CD8+ T cells were sorted ex vivo from the blood of patients. The sequence derives from a human donor with narcolepsy. The sample taken for sequencing was CD45RA- memory CD8+ T cells from PBMCs. What this sample's cell subset or site label stands for: memory T cells sorted ex vivo from peripheral blood. The rearrangement joined TRBV30 to TRBJ2-3; 11 bases in between match TRBD2. In nucleotide form, the sequence is TGTGCCTGGGAACCTGGGACTAGCGGAAACACAGATACGCAGTATTTT. This codes for CAWEPGTSGNTDTQYF.